This T cell receptor (beta chain) was captured by sequencing in a study of T cell responses to AZD1222 COVID-19 vaccine. Study results and limitations: Sampling that yielded the repertoires occurred only after the peak T cell response. Vaccine-associated CD4 TCRs ranged over spike, dominating at 160-218 and 743-854. Females outnumbered males among donors, who were mostly white British; clonal diversity was possibly underestimated.

Some clones are missing from TCRdb's copy, which holds only in-frame ones; the method was immunoSEQ multiplex PCR. The repertoire holds about 160,000 clones, with about 92% as singletons. Points on this clone: Antigen unknown.

The study pooled second doses at about 4 or about 12 weeks. This CDR3 is 13 amino acids long. From germline, CDR1 is SGHTA and CDR2 FQGTGA. V was clipped by 8 bases and J by 1 base, with 10 bases between them. The sample here was peripheral blood, taken 28 days after the second AZD1222 dose. The receptor was isolated from an adult who received the AZD1222 COVID-19 vaccine. This rearrangement joins TRBV7-3 to TRBJ2-3; D may be TRBD2 (6 bases). The CDR3 sequence is CASGSGGTDTQYF. The CDR3 DNA reads TGTGCCAGCGGGTCGGGGGGCACAGATACGCAGTATTTT.